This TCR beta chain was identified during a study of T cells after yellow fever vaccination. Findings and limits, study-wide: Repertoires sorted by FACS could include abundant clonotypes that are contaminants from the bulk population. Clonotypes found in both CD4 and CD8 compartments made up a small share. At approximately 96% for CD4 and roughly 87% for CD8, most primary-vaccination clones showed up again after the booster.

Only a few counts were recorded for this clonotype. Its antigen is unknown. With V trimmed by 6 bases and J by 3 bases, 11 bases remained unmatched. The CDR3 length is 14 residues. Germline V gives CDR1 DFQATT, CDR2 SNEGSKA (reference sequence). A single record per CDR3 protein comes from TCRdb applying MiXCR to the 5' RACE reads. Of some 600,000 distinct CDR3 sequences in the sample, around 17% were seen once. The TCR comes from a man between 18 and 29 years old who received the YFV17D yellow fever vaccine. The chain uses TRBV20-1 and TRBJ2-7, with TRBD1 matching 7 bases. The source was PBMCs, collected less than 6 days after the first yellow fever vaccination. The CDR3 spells CSARTGVLGYEQYV. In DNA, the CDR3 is TGCAGTGCAAGAACAGGGGTCCTAGGCTACGAGCAGTACGTC.